The text below deals with one T cell receptor beta chain. What it binds is unknown. This sample is part of a study of cytomegalovirus exposure and HLA in healthy donors. The study ran its PCR with 60 Vbeta and 13 Jbeta primers. The data were produced by immunoSEQ multiplex PCR, yet TCRdb's version contains in-frame clones alone and is incomplete. The table records fewer than 200,000 clones, 75% to 85% of them present only once. The CDR3 is 15 amino acids. Trimming removed 4 bases from V and 2 bases from J; junction bases left unmatched: 4. Germline V gene lookup returns CDR1 SEHNR and CDR2 FQNEAQ (reference sequence). Everyone who donated was a healthy bone marrow donor. General study results and limits: Among the CMV-associated chains, three were confirmed in vitro as specific for CMV antigens.

Sequenced: PBMCs. The source is a woman aged 25 to 45 in good health and CMV-seropositive. The J gene is TRBJ2-1, the V gene TRBV7-9, with 8 bases that match TRBD2. The CDR3: CASSSGTRPYNEQFF. DNA for the CDR3: TGTGCCAGCAGCTCCGGGACTAGACCCTACAATGAGCAGTTCTTC.